The entry below gives a single T cell receptor (beta chain) sequence along with its context. Its cognate antigen is unknown. This sample was included in a study of OX40 agonist ivuxolimab in advanced cancers. Overall study context: The mean age was around 56 years, ranging from about 23 to 85, with more than 70% of participants male.

The method was immunoSEQ multiplex PCR; TCRdb's version includes in-frame clones alone and lacks a portion of them. The sample holds about 30,000 clones, roughly 68% seen once. Study-wide results and caveats: Certain nonresponders additionally had low normalized T-cell clonal expansion. Expanded clones were, on average, more numerous in CD8+ T cells than in CD4+. No determination was made of the antigen specificity of the expanded peripheral T cells.

Unmatched junction bases numbered 4, after V lost 2 bases and J lost 4 bases. CDR1 SGHVS and CDR2 FNYEAQ come from the germline V gene. The CDR3 is 15 residues long. V usage is TRBV7-6 and J usage is TRBJ2-1, with 8 bases fitting TRBD2. The starting material was CD4+ or CD8+ T cells sorted from blood, obtained in a trial of the OX40 agonist ivuxolimab. The sequence came from an adult with an advanced solid tumor such as melanoma, head and neck, liver or kidney cancer. CDR3 DNA: TGTGCCAGCAGCTTATCCAGCGGGGGTTACAATGAGCAGTTCTTC. It is translated as CASSLSSGGYNEQFF.